The 21 T cell receptor beta chains below were found in one sample sequenced in a study of cytomegalovirus exposure and HLA in healthy donors. The table came from immunoSEQ multiplex PCR; TCRdb's copy has only in-frame clones and leaves some out. The data hold about 260,000 clones, with 90% observed a single time. Sequenced input: PBMCs. The source of these receptors is a woman aged 25 to 39 in good health and CMV-seronegative.

The J gene is TRBJ2-2, the V gene TRBV28; 7 bases map to TRBD2. This CDR3 region has 18 residues. Germline CDR1 is MDHEN and CDR2 is SYDVKM. V gave up 0 bases and J gave up 1 base; unmatched junction bases: 8. The CDR3 sequence: CASSLWGGSRLNTGELFF. Written as DNA, the CDR3 is TGTGCCAGCAGTTTATGGGGCGGGAGTAGGCTGAACACCGGGGAGCTGTTTTTT.

In this sample, this clone turned up once. The chain employs TRBV6-5 and TRBJ2-3; D gene ambiguous. CDR3 length: 16 residues. The V gene's germline CDR1 is MNHEY and CDR2 SVGAGI. V lost 0 bases and J lost 7, with 17 bases in between. CDR3 bases: TGTGCCAGCAGTTACTCCTCCGGCAGCGCGCAAAATACGCAGTATTTT. Its protein product is CASSYSSGSAQNTQYF.

The DNA of the CDR3 is TGTGCCAGCAGCCCGGAGTTAGGGACTAGCGGGAGTATGAATGAGCAGTTCTTC. Its translation: CASSPELGTSGSMNEQFF. J is TRBJ2-1 and V is TRBV7-9, with TRBD2 matching 14 bases. CDR1 and CDR2 from the germline V gene are SEHNR and FQNEAQ (reference sequence). The CDR3 is made up of 18 amino acids. The J segment lost 7 bases and the V segment lost 5 bases, leaving 13 bases of the junction unmatched.

V and J are TRBV5-4 and TRBJ2-7; 8 positions match TRBD2. Trimming removed 2 bases from V and 4 bases from J; junction bases left unmatched: 5. Germline V lookup: CDR1 SGHNT, CDR2 YYREEE (reference sequence). This CDR3 is built from 14 residues. The CDR3 sequence: CASSFREGVYEQYF. In DNA form, the CDR3 reads TGTGCCAGCAGCTTTCGGGAGGGGGTTTACGAGCAGTACTTC. Drawing the rest from reference TRBV5-4 and TRBJ2-7, the complete variable domain is ETGVTQSPTHLIKTRGQQVTLRCSSQSGHNTVSWYQQALGQGPQFIFQYYREEENGRGNFPPRFSGLQFPNYSSELNVNALELDDSALYLCASSFREGVYEQYFGPGTRLTVT.

V and J are TRBV27 and TRBJ2-2; D is uncertain. V shed 11 bases and J shed 2 bases, with 12 bases lying between them. CDR3 length: 13 residues. Germline V gene lookup returns CDR1 MNHEY and CDR2 SMNVEV (reference sequence). CDR3 nucleotide sequence: TGTGCCTCCGCGACTCTCAACACCGGGGAGCTGTTTTTT. Translation gives CASATLNTGELFF.

This chain uses TRBV13 with TRBJ2-1, with 7 bases matching TRBD2. Germline values: CDR1 PRHDT, CDR2 FYEKMQ (reference sequence). This CDR3 region has 16 residues. Trimming at V came to 2 bases and at J to 7 bases, leaving 11 bases not matched to a gene. The CDR3 loop reads CASSLSGGGVPNEQFF. DNA of the CDR3: TGTGCCAGCAGCTTATCGGGGGGAGGAGTCCCGAATGAGCAGTTCTTC.

Note on this clone: This sample includes further DNA sequences coding for the same CDR3. The CDR3 protein is CASSLDGDQETQYF. CDR3 nucleotides: TGCGCCAGCAGCTTGGACGGCGATCAAGAGACCCAGTACTTC. The genes are TRBV5-1 and TRBJ2-5; D gene uncertain. There are 14 residues in the CDR3. V lost 0 bases, J lost 2 bases, and 8 bases lay in between. CDR1 is SGHRS and CDR2 is YFSETQ in the germline V gene. Using reference TRBV5-1 and TRBJ2-5 for the parts outside the CDR3, the full variable domain is KAGVTQTPRYLIKTRGQQVTLSCSPISGHRSVSWYQQTPGQGLQFLFEYFSETQRNKGNFPGRFSGRQFSNSRSEMNVSTLELGDSALYLCASSLDGDQETQYFGPGTRLLVL.

Remarks on this clone: This specimen includes other DNA sequences encoding the same CDR3. This rearrangement joins TRBV5-1 to TRBJ2-1; D is unclear. V lost 4 bases, J lost 4 bases, and 12 bases lay in between. The CDR3 loop spans 14 amino acids. CDR1 is SGHRS, CDR2 YFSETQ, per germline. The CDR3 DNA follows: TGCGCCAGCAGCCCGAGAGACTCTTACAATGAGCAGTTCTTC. Its protein is CASSPRDSYNEQFF.

The chain is built from TRBV6-6 and TRBJ2-2; D is unresolved. The CDR3 is 16 residues long. Trimming left V 2 bases short and J 0 bases short, with 10 bases between. Germline V gives CDR1 MNHNY, CDR2 SVGAGI (reference sequence). The CDR3, as DNA: TGTGCCAGCAGTTACGACCGAAGACCGAACACCGGGGAGCTGTTTTTT. This encodes CASSYDRRPNTGELFF.

There are a few counts of this clone. This chain joins TRBV10-3 and TRBJ2-7; no firm D call. This CDR3 has 16 amino acids. Germline V gives CDR1 ENHRY, CDR2 SYGVKD. V lost 0 bases to trimming and J lost 2 bases, with 14 bases between them. CDR3 nucleotides: TGTGCCATCAGTGAGTCTTGGACGTTAACCCCCTACGAGCAGTACTTC. Amino acids: CAISESWTLTPYEQYF.

The CDR3 bases are TGCGCCAGCAGAACGGGACTAGCGGGAGCTGATACGCAGTATTTT. Protein product: CASRTGLAGADTQYF. The J gene is TRBJ2-3, the V gene TRBV5-1, with TRBD2 identical over 14 bases. This CDR3 has 15 amino acids. V dropped 5 bases and J dropped 6; count of bases not matched to a gene: 5. From germline, CDR1 is SGHRS and CDR2 YFSETQ. Together with reference TRBV5-1 and TRBJ2-3, the CDR3 gives the full variable domain: KAGVTQTPRYLIKTRGQQVTLSCSPISGHRSVSWYQQTPGQGLQFLFEYFSETQRNKGNFPGRFSGRQFSNSRSEMNVSTLELGDSALYLCASRTGLAGADTQYFGPGTRLTVL.

The chain recombines TRBV27 with TRBJ2-7; a weak D match, TRBD2 (6 bases). Trimming cost V 6 bases and J 3 bases, with 15 bases left between them. Germline V gene sequence: CDR1 MNHEY, CDR2 SMNVEV (reference sequence). The CDR3 has 14 residues. CDR3 nucleotides: TGTGCCAGCAGGGGGGGTGGCAGGAACTACGAGCAGTACTTC. Translation gives CASRGGGRNYEQYF.

J is TRBJ2-7 and V is TRBV27; a weak D match, TRBD1 (6 bases). The length of the CDR3 is 13 residues. Germline-derived CDR1 and CDR2 are MNHEY and SMNVEV (reference sequence). The V end was cut by 4 bases, the J end by 6 bases, with 13 bases between. CDR3 amino acids: CASSYGQGGEQYF. CDR3 DNA sequence: TGTGCCAGCAGTTATGGACAAGGGGGCGAGCAGTACTTC.

This chain connects TRBV19 to TRBJ2-3; D uncertain. Germline-derived CDR1 and CDR2 are LNHDA and SQIVND (reference sequence). V lost 6 bases and J lost 5, with 15 bases in between. The CDR3 totals 14 residues. The CDR3 nucleotides read TGTGCCAGTAGATCCGCCTATGGGGTAGATACGCAGTATTTT. This encodes CASRSAYGVDTQYF.

Here the CDR3 DNA reads TGCAGCGTTGAATATGGGGGGCGCGGGAGGCAGTTCTTC. Its protein product is CSVEYGGRGRQFF. V usage is TRBV29-1 and J usage is TRBJ2-1, with a possible D match to TRBD2 (7 bases). V was trimmed by 2 bases and J by 12 bases, leaving 17 bases between them. The V gene's germline CDR1 is SQVTM and CDR2 ANQGSEA. This CDR3 contains 13 residues.

This chain joins TRBV5-1 and TRBJ2-1, with 7 bases fitting TRBD2. With 0 bases clipped from V and 9 bases from J, the junction kept 9 bases outside the gene matches. CDR1 and CDR2 (germline): SGHRS, YFSETQ. CDR3 size: 15 residues. The CDR3 is CASSLDAAGFSEQFF. As DNA, the CDR3 is TGCGCCAGCAGCTTGGATGCAGCGGGATTTTCTGAGCAGTTCTTC.

This clone was found a few times. This sequence joins TRBV6-5 and TRBJ2-7; 8 bases are a match to TRBD1. The germline CDR1 and CDR2 sequences are MNHEY and SVGAGI. This CDR3 has 14 amino acids. After removal of 6 bases from V and 0 bases from J, the junction contained 4 bases not matched to a gene. CDR3 sequence: CASRDRVTSYEQYF. The CDR3 DNA reads as TGTGCCAGCAGGGACAGGGTAACCTCCTACGAGCAGTACTTC.

This chain joins TRBV6-1 and TRBJ2-7; 16 nucleotides agree with TRBD2. The CDR3 is 17 amino acids. With V trimmed by 3 bases and J by 6 bases, 8 bases remained unmatched. In germline, CDR1 is MNHNS, CDR2 SASEGT. The CDR3 is CASSDPGLAGGVREQYF. Written as DNA, the CDR3 is TGTGCCAGCAGTGACCCGGGACTAGCGGGAGGGGTGCGCGAGCAGTACTTC.

The chain combines TRBV27 with TRBJ2-1, with D unresolved. Trimming pared 7 bases from V and 0 bases from J, leaving 7 bases between. The germline CDR1 and CDR2 sequences are MNHEY and SMNVEV (reference sequence). This CDR3 contains 13 residues. The CDR3: CASKDHSYNEQFF. CDR3 coding DNA: TGTGCCAGCAAGGACCACTCCTACAATGAGCAGTTCTTC.

This clone was recorded only once. The chain employs TRBV27 and TRBJ2-5; TRBD2 might be the D (6 bases). The V end lost 4 bases, the J end lost 5 bases, and 20 bases lay between the germline ends. The V gene's germline CDR1 is MNHEY and CDR2 SMNVEV (reference sequence). This CDR3 is 16 amino acids long. The CDR3 nucleotides read TGTGCCAGCAGTTCCCTTGCTAGCGTGGTAGAGGAGACCCAGTACTTC. Protein product: CASSSLASVVEETQYF.

The chain carries TRBV27 and TRBJ2-7; either TRBD1 or TRBD2 may supply D (5 bases each). This CDR3 contains 15 residues. CDR1 and CDR2 from the germline V gene are MNHEY and SMNVEV (reference sequence). Trimming cost V 2 bases and J 5 bases, with 16 bases left between them. CDR3 bases: TGTGCCAGCAGTTTAGGGGGATCCGGGAACCACGAGCAGTACTTC. Protein: CASSLGGSGNHEQYF.